The clone carrying this TCR beta chain appeared once. The antigen is unknown. CDR1 is MNHEY and CDR2 is SMNVEV in the germline V gene (reference sequence). This CDR3 is built from 14 residues. The V segment lost 7 bases and the J segment 1 base; nucleotides outside the gene matches: 5. MiXCR, applied by TCRdb to the reads, yields one record per CDR3 protein. The sample has 90,000 to 110,000 distinct CDR3 sequences, around 29% seen once; the top ten hold about 81%. This sample is drawn from a study of T cell repertoires in cytomegalovirus infection. The TCR comes from a human donor in good health (CMV status not recorded). Some clones in this sample may be carry-over from other donors' samples. The genes are TRBV27 and TRBJ2-5; 8 bases line up with TRBD1. The material sequenced was CD8+ T cells from cultured PBMCs, taken from culture after CMV antigen stimulation. The chain's CDR3 is CASKTGTGQETQYF. The CDR3 coding sequence is TGTGCCAGCAAAACCGGGACAGGCCAAGAGACCCAGTACTTC.